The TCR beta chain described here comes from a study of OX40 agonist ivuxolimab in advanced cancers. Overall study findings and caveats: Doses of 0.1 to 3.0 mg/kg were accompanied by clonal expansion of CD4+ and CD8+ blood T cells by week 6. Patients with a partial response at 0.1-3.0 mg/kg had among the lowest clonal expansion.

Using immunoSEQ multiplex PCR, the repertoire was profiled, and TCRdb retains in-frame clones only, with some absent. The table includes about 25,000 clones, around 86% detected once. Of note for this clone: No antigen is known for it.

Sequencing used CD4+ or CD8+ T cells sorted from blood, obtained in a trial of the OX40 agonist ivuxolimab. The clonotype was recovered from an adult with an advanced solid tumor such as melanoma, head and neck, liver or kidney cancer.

Written as DNA, the CDR3 is TGTGCCAGCAGTTCCCGGACAGGGGCCTACGAGCAGTACTTC. It encodes CASSSRTGAYEQYF. This chain uses TRBV28 with TRBJ2-7; TRBD1 agrees at 9 bases. The V segment lost 4 bases and the J segment 2 bases; nucleotides outside the gene matches: 3. From germline, CDR1 is MDHEN and CDR2 SYDVKM. The CDR3 covers 14 residues.